These T cell receptor beta chains were read from a single sample in a study of T cells in Graves' hyperthyroidism and ophthalmopathy. TCRdb re-called the multiplex PCR reads with MiXCR, one entry per CDR3 protein. The data show approximately 400,000 distinct CDR3 sequences, with approximately 25% seen just once and about 73% held by the top ten. Material: blood. The origin of the receptors is a man aged 50-60 years with Graves' hyperthyroidism. The CDR3 runs from the conserved cysteine through the conserved F or W. D genes are given only for firm matches. For some rows the clone size is stated as once, few or many, or as a class when expanded; others skip it.

clone_size j_call d_call v_call cdr3_nt cdr3_aa
- TRBJ1-6 - TRBV7-2 TGTGCCAGCAACCACAGGGCAAATAATTCACCCCTCCACTTT CASNHRANNSPLHF
- TRBJ1-2 - TRBV29-1 TGCAGCGCCAGGGAAGAGGACTATGGCTACACCTTC CSAREEDYGYTF
few TRBJ2-1 TRBD2 TRBV5-6 TGTGCCAGCAGTCCAATTAGCGGGAGTTCCTACAATGAGCAGTTCTTC CASSPISGSSYNEQFF
few TRBJ1-1 TRBD1 TRBV5-6 TGTGCCAGCAGCGCCGGACAGGGGACTGGTGAAGCTTTCTTT CASSAGQGTGEAFF
- TRBJ1-2 - TRBV4-1 TGCGCCAGCAGCCAGCGCCGGGACACGGTTCGATATGGCTACACCTTC CASSQRRDTVRYGYTF
- TRBJ2-7 - TRBV29-1 TGCAGCGCTACGATGGGACTGGATTCCTACGAGCAGTACTTC CSATMGLDSYEQYF
many TRBJ2-7 TRBD2 TRBV10-3 TGTGCCATCAGTGAGTCCCCTGGACTAGCGGGAAGCCTCGACGAGCAGTACTTC CAISESPGLAGSLDEQYF
few TRBJ2-2 - TRBV5-1 TGCGCCAGCAGCTTGAGGTTGGAGGGGATCGACACCGGGGAGCTGTTTTTT CASSLRLEGIDTGELFF
few TRBJ1-5 - TRBV30 TGTGCCTGGAGTGTCTCCGGGGGCGGCAATCAGCCCCAGCATTTT CAWSVSGGGNQPQHF
- TRBJ1-1 - TRBV6-1 TGTGCCAGCAGTGGAAACTACAAGAACACTGAAGCTTTCTTT CASSGNYKNTEAFF
- TRBJ2-3 - TRBV5-1 TGCGCCAGCAGCTTCACGGATTCAGGAGATACGCAGTATTTT CASSFTDSGDTQYF
many TRBJ2-7 - TRBV3-1 TGTGCCAGCAGCCGGACAGATAGCTCCTACGAGCAGTACTTC CASSRTDSSYEQYF
many TRBJ2-1 TRBD2 TRBV18 TGTGCCAGCTCACCAGTTGCGGGAGCCAACAATGAGCAGTTCTTC CASSPVAGANNEQFF
- TRBJ1-5 - TRBV2 TGTGCCAGCAGCGGGGGCGTGGGTCAGCCCCAGCATTTT CASSGGVGQPQHF
- TRBJ1-2 - TRBV19 TGTGCCAGTAGTATAGTAGGGGGACATGGCTACACCTTC CASSIVGGHGYTF
few TRBJ2-1 - TRBV20-1 TGCAGTGCTAGAGGATACCTGGCGCAGTTCTTC CSARGYLAQFF
many TRBJ2-7 TRBD1 TRBV6-5 TGTGCCAGCAGTTACACGGCAGGGGGCAGTTACGAGCAGTACTTC CASSYTAGGSYEQYF